This TCR beta chain stems from a study of chemoradiotherapy in HPV16-positive cancers (dated by TCRdb to the early 2020s). With respect to the entire study: Functional T-cell assays on cells from two HPV16-positive patients defined candidate HPV-specific T-cell clones and common TCR motifs. The candidate HPV-specific TCRs and motifs were subsequently tracked in TCR repertoires obtained from fewer than 95 patients with HPV-related cancers. The study asked whether T-cell immunity against the HPV oncoproteins E6 and E7 changes during chemoradiotherapy and whether it affects survival.

Trimming leaves V shorter by 3 bases and J shorter by 1 base, with the junction holding 5 bases beyond the gene matches. CDR1 and CDR2 are read off the germline V gene as SGHRS and YFSETQ. From cysteine to phenylalanine, the CDR3 is 15 amino acids long. The entry retains the CDR3 DNA only, 45 bases that are in frame from base 1. Here is what the overall study found, with its caveats: Expansion of candidate HPV-specific clones and E7-related TCR motifs was observed in the tumor microenvironment during treatment, whereas no such expansion was observed for non-HPV-specific T cells. Only a couple of HPV16-positive patients were used to derive the functional definition of HPV-specific T cells, and the survival association was reported for HPV16-positive patients. In HPV16-positive patients, expansion of HPV-responsive T cells during chemoradiotherapy was found to be associated with improved recurrence-free survival.

Library preparation employed the immunoSEQ multiplex PCR assay. TCRdb's version of the immuneACCESS table is confined to in-frame rearrangements and falls short of the full clone set. An unresolved V gene accounts for under half of the shortfall where checked; the remainder is of unknown origin. The sample has about 32,000 clones on record, approximately 90% of them singletons. The top ten constitute 4.8% of the sample. Repertoires were sampled repeatedly over the course of chemoradiotherapy, so clonal expansion could be followed in the tumor microenvironment. Points on this clone: This receptor's antigen is unknown. There are no base qualities to consult, and no much larger clone falls within one base.

The sequence came from a human donor with HPV-associated anogenital cancer. Sequenced material: blood, taken from a patient who underwent chemoradiotherapy. The chain couples TRBV5-1 to TRBJ1-1; 8 junctional bases match TRBD1. In nucleotides, the sequence is TGCGCCAGCAGCTCCTCAGGACAGGGGAACACTGAAGCTTTCTTT. It specifies CASSSSGQGNTEAFF.